This note documents a single T cell receptor (beta chain) sequence. The data stem from a study of T cell responses to AZD1222 COVID-19 vaccine. Assay: immunoSEQ multiplex PCR; the TCRdb copy retains only in-frame clones and omits some. Here the sample spans tens of thousands of clones, about 86% being singletons. There are 15 residues in the CDR3. The germline gives CDR1 SGHNT, CDR2 YYREEE (reference sequence). V gave up 4 bases and J gave up 5 bases; unmatched junction bases: 10. The sequencing used peripheral blood, collected 28 days after the second AZD1222 dose. The sequence was collected from an adult who received the AZD1222 COVID-19 vaccine. This chain connects TRBV5-4 to TRBJ2-5; 8 bases match TRBD1. CDR3 sequence: CASSLPQQGGETQYF. CDR3 nucleotide sequence: TGTGCCAGCAGCCTACCACAACAGGGGGGTGAGACCCAGTACTTC.